A few counts support the clone carrying this T cell receptor beta chain. Its antigen remains unidentified. Every TCR cDNA molecule bore its own unique molecular identifier. TCRdb analysed the 5' RACE reads with MiXCR anew, one entry per CDR3 protein. This table holds some 20,000 distinct CDR3 sequences, 5.5% to 8.5% found once. V lost 4 bases and J 6 bases, leaving 12 bases between the germline ends. The CDR3 runs to 13 residues. Germline V lookup: CDR1 KGHDR, CDR2 SFDVKD. Time point defined: sample taken at primary tumor resection. Extraction of whole RNA from tumor, nontumor lung or frozen PBMC preceded unsorted sequencing. The source of the sample is a study of spatial heterogeneity in lung cancer. The study, taken as a whole, reports: The study found that expanded intratumoral alpha and beta TCR counts tracked tumor mutation counts.

The rearrangement links TRBV24-1 to TRBJ2-7; D is possibly TRBD1 (6 bases). The sequence came from a female donor with early-stage non-small cell lung cancer. This specimen was lung tumor tissue, taken at surgery. CDR3 amino acids: CATSDGRGTEQYF. CDR3 sequence (DNA): TGTGCCACCAGTGACGGCAGGGGTACCGAGCAGTACTTC.